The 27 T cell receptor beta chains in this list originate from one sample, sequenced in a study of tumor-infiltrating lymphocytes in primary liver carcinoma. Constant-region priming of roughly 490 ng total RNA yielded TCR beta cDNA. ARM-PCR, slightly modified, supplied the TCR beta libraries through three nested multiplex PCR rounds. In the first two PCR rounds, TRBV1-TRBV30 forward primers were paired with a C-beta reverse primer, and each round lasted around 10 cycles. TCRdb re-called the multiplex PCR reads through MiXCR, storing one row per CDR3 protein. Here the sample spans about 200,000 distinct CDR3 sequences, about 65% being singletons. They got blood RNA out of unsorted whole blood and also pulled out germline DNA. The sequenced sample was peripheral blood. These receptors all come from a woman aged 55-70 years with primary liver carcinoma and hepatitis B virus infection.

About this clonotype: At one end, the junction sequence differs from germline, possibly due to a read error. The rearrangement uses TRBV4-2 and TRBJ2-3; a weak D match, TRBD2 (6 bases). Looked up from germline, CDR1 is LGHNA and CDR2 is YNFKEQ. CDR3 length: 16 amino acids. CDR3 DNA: TGTGCCAGTAGCCAAGATGCGCGGGGAAGCACAGATGCGCAGTATTTT. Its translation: CASSQDARGSTDAQYF.

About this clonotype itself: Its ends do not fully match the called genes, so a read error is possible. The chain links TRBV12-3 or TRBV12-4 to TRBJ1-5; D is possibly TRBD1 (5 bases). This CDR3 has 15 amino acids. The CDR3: CASSLLSGGGQPHHF. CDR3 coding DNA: TGTGCCAGCAGTTTACTCAGTGGGGGGGGTCAGCCCCATCATTTT.

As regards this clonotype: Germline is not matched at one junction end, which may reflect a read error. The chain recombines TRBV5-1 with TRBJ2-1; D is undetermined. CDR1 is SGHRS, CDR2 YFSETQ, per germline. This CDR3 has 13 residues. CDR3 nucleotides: TGCGCCAACAGCTTGGACGGTTACAATGAGCAGTTCTTC. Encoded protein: CANSLDGYNEQFF.

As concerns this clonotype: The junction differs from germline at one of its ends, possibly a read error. The CDR3 is CANSPSGKTTGTDMQYF. CDR3 sequence (DNA): TGCGCCAATTCACCTAGCGGGAAGACCACTGGCACAGATATGCAGTATTTT. The V call is TRBV4-1, the J call TRBJ2-3; 9 bases match TRBD2. The CDR3 totals 17 residues. Per the germline V gene, CDR1 is MGHRA and CDR2 is YSYEKL.

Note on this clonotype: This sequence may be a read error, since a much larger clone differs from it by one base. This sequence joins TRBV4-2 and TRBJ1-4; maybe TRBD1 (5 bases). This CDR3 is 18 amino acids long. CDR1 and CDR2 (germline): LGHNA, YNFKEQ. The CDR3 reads CAGSQDSSRANEYEKLFF. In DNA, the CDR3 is TGTGCCGGCAGCCAAGATTCCTCCAGGGCAAATGAGTATGAAAAACTGTTTTTT.

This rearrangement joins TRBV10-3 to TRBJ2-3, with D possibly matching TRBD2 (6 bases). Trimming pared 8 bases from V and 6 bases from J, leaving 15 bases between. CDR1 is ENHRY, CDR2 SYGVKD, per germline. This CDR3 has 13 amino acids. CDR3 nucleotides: TGTGCCATCGGGGCACGGGAGTTGGATACGCAGTATTTT. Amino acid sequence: CAIGARELDTQYF.

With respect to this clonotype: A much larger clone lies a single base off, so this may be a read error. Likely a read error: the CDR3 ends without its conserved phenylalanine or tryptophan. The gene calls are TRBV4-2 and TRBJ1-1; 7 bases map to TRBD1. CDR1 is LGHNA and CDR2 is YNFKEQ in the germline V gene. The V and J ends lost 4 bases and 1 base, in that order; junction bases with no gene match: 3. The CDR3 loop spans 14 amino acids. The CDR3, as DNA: TGTGCCAGCAGCCTGACAGGGTCGAACACTGAAGCTTTCCTT. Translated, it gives CASSLTGSNTEAFL.

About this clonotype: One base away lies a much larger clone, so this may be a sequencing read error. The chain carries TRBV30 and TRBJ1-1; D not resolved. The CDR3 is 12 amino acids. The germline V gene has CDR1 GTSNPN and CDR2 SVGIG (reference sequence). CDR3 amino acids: CVWLILGTEAFF. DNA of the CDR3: TGTGTCTGGTTAATCCTGGGCACTGAAGCTTTCTTT.

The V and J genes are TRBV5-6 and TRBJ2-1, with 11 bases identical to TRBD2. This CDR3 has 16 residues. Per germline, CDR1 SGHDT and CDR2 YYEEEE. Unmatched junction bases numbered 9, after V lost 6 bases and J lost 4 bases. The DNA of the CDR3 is TGTGCCAGCAACCGTACCCTAGCGGGAGGTTACAATGAGCAGTTCTTC. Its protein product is CASNRTLAGGYNEQFF.

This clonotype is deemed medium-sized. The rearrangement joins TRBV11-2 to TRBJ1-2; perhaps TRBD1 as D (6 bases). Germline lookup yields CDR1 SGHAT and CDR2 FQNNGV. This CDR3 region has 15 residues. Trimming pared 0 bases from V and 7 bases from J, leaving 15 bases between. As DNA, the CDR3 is TGTGCCAGCAGCTTAGAGGGGGCCAGTGGCGGTGGCTACACCTTC. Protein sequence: CASSLEGASGGGYTF.

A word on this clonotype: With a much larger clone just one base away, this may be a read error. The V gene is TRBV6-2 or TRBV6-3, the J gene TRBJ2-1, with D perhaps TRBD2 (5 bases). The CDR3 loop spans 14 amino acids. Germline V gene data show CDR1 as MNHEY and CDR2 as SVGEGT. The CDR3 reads CASSQRTGYNERFF. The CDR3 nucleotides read TGTGCCAGCAGCCAAAGGACTGGTTACAATGAGCGGTTCTTC.

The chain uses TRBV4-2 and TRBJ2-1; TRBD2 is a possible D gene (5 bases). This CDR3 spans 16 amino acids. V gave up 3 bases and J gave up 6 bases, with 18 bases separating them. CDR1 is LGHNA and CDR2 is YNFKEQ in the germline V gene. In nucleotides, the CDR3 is TGTGCCAGCAGCCACGCACTAGTGGGAGCCCCCAATGAGCAGTTCTTC. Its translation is CASSHALVGAPNEQFF.

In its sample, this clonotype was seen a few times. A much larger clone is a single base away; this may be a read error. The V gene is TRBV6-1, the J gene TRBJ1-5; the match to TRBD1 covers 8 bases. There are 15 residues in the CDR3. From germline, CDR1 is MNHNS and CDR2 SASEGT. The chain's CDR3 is CASSVDRAGDQSQHF. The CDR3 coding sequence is TGTGCCAGCAGTGTGGACAGGGCTGGGGATCAGTCCCAGCATTTT.

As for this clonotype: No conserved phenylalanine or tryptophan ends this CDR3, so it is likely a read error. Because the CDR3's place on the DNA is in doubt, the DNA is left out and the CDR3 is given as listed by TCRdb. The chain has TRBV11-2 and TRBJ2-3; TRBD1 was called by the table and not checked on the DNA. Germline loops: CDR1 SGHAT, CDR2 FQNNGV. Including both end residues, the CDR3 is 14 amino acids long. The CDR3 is CASSLDREIDTRYY.

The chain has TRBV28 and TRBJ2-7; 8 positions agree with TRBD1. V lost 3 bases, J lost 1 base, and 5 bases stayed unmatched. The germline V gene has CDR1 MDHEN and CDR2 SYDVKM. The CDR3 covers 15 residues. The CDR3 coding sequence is TGTGCCAGCAGTTTTGGCGACAGGGGATCCTACGAGCAGTACTTC. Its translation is CASSFGDRGSYEQYF.

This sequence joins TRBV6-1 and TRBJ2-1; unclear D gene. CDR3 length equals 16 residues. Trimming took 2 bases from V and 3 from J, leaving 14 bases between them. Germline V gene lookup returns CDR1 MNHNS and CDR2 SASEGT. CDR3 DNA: TGTGCCAGCAGTGAATTTGGGGTGCGCGGCTACAATGAGCAGTTCTTC. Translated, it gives CASSEFGVRGYNEQFF.

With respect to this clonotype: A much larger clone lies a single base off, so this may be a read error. Here the CDR3 reads CSVGANYEQYF. The CDR3 nucleotides are TGCAGCGTTGGAGCCAACTACGAGCAGTACTTC. The chain combines TRBV29-1 with TRBJ2-7; D unresolved. Between the trimmed V and J ends, which lost 4 bases and 3 bases, there was a span of 7 bases. CDR1 and CDR2 from the germline V gene are SQVTM and ANQGSEA. The CDR3 covers 11 residues.

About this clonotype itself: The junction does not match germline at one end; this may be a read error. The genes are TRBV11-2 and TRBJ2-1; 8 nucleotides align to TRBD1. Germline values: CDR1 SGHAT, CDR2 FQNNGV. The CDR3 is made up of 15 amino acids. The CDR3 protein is CVSRLWGQEYNEQFF. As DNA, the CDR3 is TGTGTCAGCAGACTCTGGGGACAGGAGTACAATGAGCAGTTCTTC.

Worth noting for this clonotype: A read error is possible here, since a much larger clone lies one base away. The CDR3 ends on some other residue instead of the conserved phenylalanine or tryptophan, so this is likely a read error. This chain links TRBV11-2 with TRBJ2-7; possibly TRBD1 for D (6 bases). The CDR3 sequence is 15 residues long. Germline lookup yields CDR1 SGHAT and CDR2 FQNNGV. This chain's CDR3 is CASSYRVSSSYEQYL. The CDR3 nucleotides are TGCGCCAGCAGCTACAGGGTTTCTTCCTCCTACGAGCAGTACTTA.

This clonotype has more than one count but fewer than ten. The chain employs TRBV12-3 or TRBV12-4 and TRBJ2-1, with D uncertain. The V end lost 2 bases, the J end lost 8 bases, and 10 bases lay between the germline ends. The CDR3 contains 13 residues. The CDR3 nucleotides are TGTGCCAGCAGTTTACGGGCTATCGATGAGCAGTTCTTC. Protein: CASSLRAIDEQFF.

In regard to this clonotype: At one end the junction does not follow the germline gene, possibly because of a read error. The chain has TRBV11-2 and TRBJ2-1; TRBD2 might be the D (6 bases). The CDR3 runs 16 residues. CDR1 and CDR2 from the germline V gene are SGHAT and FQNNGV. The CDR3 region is CASSLGGESAYNEPFF. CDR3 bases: TGTGCCAGCAGCTTAGGGGGGGAGAGCGCCTACAATGAGCCGTTCTTC. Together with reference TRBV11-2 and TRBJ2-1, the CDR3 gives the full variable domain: EAGVAQSPRYKIIEKRQSVAFWCNPISGHATLYWYQQILGQGPKLLIQFQNNGVVDDSQLPKDRFSAERLKGVDSTLKIQPAKLEDSAVYLCASSLGGESAYNEPFFGPGTRLTVL.

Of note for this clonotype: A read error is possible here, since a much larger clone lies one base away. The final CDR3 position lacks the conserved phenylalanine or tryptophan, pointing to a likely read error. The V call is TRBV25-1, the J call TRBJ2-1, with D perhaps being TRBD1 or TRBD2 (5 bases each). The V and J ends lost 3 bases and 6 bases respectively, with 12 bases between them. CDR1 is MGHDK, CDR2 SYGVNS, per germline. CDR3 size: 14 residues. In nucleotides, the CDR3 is TGTGCCAGCAGTGAGCCGGGACCTGGCAATGAGCAGTTCCTC. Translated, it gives CASSEPGPGNEQFL.

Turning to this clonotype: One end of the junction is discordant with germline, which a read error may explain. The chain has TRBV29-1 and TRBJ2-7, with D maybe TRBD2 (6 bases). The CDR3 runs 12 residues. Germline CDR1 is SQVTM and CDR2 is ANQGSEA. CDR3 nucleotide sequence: TGCAGCGCTGGAGGGTCCCGCTACGAGCGGTACTTC. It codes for CSAGGSRYERYF.

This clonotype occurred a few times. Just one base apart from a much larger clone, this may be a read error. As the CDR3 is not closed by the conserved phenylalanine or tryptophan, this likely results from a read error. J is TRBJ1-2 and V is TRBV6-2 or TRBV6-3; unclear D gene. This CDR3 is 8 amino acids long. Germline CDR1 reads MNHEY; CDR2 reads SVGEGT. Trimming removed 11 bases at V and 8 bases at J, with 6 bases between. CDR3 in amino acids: CAREGYTL. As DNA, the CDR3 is TGTGCCCGAGAGGGCTACACCTTA.

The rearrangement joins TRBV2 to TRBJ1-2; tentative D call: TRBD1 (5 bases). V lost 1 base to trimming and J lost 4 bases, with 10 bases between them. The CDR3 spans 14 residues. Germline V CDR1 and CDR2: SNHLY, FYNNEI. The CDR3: CASSEEGMGYGYTF. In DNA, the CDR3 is TGTGCCAGCAGTGAAGAGGGGATGGGCTATGGCTACACCTTC.

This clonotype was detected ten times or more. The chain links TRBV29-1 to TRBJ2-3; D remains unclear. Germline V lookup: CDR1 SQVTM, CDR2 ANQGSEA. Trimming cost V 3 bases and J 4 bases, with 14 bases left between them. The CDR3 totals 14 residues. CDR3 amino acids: CSVEPLSVADTQYF. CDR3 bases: TGCAGCGTTGAGCCCCTATCCGTCGCAGATACGCAGTATTTT.

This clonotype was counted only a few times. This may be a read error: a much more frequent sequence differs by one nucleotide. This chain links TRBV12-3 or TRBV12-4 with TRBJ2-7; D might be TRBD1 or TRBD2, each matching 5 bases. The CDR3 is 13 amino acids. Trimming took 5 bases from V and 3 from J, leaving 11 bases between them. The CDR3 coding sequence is TGTGCCAGCAGTACGGGACGAAGCTACGAGCAGTACTTC. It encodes CASSTGRSYEQYF.